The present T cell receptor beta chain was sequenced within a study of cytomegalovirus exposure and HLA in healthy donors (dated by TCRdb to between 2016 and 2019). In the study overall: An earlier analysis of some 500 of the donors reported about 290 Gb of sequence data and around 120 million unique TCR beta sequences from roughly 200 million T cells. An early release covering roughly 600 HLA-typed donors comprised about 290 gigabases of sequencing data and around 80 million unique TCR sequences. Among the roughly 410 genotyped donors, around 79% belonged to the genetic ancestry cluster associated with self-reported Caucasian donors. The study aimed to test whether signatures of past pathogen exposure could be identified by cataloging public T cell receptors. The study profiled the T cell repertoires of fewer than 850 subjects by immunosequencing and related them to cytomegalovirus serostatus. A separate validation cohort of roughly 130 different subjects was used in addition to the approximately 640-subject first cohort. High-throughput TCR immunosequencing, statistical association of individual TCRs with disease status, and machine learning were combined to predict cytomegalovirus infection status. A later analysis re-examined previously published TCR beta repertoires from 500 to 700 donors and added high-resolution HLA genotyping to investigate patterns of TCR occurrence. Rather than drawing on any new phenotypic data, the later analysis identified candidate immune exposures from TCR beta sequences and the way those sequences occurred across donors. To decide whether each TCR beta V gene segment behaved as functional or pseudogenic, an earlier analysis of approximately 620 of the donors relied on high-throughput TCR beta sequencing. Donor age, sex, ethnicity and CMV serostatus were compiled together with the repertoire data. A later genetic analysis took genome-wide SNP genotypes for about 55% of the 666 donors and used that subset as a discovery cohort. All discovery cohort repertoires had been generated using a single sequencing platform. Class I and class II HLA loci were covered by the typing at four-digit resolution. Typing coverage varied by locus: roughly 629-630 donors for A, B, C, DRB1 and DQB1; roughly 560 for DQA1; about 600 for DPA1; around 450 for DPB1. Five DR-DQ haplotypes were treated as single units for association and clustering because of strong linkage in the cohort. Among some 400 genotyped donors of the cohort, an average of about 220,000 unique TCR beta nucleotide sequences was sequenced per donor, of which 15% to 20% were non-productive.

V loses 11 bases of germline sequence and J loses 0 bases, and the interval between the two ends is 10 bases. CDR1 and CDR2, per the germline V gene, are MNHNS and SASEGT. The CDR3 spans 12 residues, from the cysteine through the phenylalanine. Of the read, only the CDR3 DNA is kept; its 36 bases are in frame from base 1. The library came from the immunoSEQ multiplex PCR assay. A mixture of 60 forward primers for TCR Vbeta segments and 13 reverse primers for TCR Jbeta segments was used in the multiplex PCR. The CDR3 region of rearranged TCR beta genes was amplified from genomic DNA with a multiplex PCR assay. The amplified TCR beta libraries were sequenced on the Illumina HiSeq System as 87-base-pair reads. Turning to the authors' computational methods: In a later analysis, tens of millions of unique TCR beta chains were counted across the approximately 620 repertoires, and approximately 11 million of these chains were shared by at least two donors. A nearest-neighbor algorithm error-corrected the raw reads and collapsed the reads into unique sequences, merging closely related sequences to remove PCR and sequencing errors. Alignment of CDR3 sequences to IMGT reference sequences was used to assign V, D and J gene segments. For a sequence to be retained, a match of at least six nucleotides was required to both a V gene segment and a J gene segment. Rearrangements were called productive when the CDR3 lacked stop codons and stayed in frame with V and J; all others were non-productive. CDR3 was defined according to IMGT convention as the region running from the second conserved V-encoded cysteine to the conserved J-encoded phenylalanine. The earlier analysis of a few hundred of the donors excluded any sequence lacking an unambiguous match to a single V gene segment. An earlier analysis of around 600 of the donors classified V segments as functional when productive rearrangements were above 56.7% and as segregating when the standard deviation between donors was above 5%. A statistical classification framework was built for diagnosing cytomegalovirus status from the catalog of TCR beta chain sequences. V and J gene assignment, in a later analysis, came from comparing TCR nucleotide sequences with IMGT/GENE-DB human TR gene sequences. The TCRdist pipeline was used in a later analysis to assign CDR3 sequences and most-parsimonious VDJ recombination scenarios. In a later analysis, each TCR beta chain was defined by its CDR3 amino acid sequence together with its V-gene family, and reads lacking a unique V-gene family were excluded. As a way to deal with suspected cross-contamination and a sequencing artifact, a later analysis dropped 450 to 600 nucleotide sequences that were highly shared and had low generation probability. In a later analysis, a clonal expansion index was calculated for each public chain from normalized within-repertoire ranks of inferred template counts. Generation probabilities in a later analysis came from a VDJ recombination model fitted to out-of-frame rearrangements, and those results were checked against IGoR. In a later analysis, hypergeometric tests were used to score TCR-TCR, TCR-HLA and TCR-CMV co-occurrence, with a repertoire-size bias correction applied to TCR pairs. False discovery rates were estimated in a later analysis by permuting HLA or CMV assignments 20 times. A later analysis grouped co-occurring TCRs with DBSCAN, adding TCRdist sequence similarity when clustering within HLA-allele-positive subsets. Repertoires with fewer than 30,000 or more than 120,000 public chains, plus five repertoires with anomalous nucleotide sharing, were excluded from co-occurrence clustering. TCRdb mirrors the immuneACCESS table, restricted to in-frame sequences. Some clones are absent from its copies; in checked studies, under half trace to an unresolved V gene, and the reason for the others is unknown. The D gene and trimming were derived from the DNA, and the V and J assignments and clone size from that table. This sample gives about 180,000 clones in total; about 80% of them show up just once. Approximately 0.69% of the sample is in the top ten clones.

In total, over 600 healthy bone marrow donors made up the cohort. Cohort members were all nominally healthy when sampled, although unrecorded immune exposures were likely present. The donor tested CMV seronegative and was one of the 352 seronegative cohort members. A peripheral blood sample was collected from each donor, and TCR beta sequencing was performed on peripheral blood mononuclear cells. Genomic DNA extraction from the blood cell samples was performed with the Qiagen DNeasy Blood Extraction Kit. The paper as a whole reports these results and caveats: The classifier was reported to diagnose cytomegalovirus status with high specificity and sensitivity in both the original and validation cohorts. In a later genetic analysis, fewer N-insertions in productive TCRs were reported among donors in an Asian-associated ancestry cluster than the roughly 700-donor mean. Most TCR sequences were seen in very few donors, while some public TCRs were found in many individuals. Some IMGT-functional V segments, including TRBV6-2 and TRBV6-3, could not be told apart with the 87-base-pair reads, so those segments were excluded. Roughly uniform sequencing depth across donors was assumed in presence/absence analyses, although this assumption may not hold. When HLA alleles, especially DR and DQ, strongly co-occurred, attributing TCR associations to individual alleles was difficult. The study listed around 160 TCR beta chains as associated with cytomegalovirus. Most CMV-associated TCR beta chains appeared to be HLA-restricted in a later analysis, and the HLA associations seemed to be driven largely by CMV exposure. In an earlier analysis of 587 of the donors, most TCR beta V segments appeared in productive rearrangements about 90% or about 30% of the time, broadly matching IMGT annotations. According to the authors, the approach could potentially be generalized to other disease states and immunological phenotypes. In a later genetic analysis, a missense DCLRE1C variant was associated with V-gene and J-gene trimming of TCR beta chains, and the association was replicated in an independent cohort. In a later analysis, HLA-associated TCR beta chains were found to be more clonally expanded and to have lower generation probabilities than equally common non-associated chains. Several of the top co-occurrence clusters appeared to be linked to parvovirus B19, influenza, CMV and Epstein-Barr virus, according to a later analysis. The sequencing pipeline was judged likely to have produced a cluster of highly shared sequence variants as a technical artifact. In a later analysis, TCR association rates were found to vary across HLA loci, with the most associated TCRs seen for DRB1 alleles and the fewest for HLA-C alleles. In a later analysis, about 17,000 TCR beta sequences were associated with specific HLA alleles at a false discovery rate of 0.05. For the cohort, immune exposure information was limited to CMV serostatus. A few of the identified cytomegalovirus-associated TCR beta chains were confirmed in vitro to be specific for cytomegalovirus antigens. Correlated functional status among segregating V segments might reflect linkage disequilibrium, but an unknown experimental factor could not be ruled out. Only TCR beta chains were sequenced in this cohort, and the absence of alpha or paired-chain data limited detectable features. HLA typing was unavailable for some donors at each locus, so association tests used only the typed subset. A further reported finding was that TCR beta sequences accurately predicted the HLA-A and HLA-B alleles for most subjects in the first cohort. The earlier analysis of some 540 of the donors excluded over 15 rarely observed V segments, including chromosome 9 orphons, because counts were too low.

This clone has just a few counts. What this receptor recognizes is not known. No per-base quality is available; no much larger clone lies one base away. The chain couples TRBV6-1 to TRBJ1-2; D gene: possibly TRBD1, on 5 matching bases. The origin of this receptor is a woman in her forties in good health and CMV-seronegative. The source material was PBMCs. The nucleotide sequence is TGTGCCTACCTGACAGCTAACTATGGCTACACCTTC. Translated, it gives CAYLTANYGYTF.